These 16 T cell receptor beta chains originate from one sample sequenced in a study of T cells in Graves' hyperthyroidism and ophthalmopathy. The investigators amplified TCR beta CDR3 regions from RNA transcripts. The HTBI primer set served for first-round RT-PCR of the TCR CDR3. TCRdb ran MiXCR on the multiplex PCR reads and lists one entry per CDR3 protein. The data contain roughly 700,000 distinct CDR3 sequences, about 15% of them singletons. Sequencing input: blood. The source is a young woman with Graves' hyperthyroidism.

This clonotype has just a few counts. The gene calls are TRBV4-1 and TRBJ2-1; D is possibly TRBD1 (6 bases). This CDR3 has 17 residues. Trimming took off 4 bases at V and 8 bases at J, with 24 bases between the two ends. CDR1 is MGHRA and CDR2 is YSYEKL in the germline V gene. The CDR3 sequence is CASSLVVSTGLSHEQFF. CDR3 nucleotide sequence: TGCGCCAGCAGCCTAGTTGTCAGTACAGGGTTATCCCATGAGCAGTTCTTC.

The chain couples TRBV20-1 to TRBJ1-5, with no clear D. Germline-derived CDR1 and CDR2 are DFQATT and SNEGSKA (reference sequence). This CDR3 has 13 amino acids. Trimming took off 3 bases at V and 3 bases at J, with 9 bases between the two ends. The CDR3 DNA reads TGCAGTGCTAGTAGTCAGATCAATCAGCCCCAGCATTTT. Its translation is CSASSQINQPQHF.

The genes are TRBV6-2 or TRBV6-3 and TRBJ2-3; D remains unclear. This CDR3 is 15 amino acids long. Trimming left V 0 bases short and J 2 bases short, with 9 bases between. Germline V lookup: CDR1 MNHEY, CDR2 SVGEGT. CDR3 region: CASSYSKRITDTQYF. Here the CDR3 DNA reads TGTGCCAGCAGTTACTCGAAACGGATCACAGATACGCAGTATTTT.

This clonotype was picked up many times. The chain recombines TRBV28 with TRBJ2-1, with 8 bases fitting TRBD2. This CDR3 comprises 15 residues. The trim removed 0 bases at V and 9 bases at J, leaving 7 bases unmatched. The germline V gene has CDR1 MDHEN and CDR2 SYDVKM. The CDR3 here is CASSLWSGSVSEQFF. CDR3 bases: TGTGCCAGCAGTTTATGGAGCGGGAGTGTAAGTGAGCAGTTCTTC.

The rearrangement joins TRBV20-1 to TRBJ1-1, with 10 bases matching TRBD1. Germline V gene sequence: CDR1 DFQATT, CDR2 SNEGSKA (reference sequence). V gave up 3 bases and J gave up 3 bases; unmatched junction bases: 7. This CDR3 is built from 15 residues. The DNA of the CDR3 is TGCAGTGCTAGTAACCCCGGACAGGGGGACACTGAAGCTTTCTTT. It encodes CSASNPGQGDTEAFF.

At least ten counts were recorded for this clonotype. The rearrangement joins TRBV5-4 to TRBJ2-7, with 7 bases that match TRBD2. The CDR3 length is 14 residues. V gave up 1 base and J gave up 3 bases; unmatched junction bases: 4. Germline-derived CDR1 and CDR2 are SGHNT and YYREEE (reference sequence). DNA of the CDR3: TGTGCCAGCAGCTTGCTAGCGGACCGCTACGAGCAGTACTTC. Protein sequence: CASSLLADRYEQYF. The full variable domain, rest sourced from reference TRBV5-4 and TRBJ2-7, is ETGVTQSPTHLIKTRGQQVTLRCSSQSGHNTVSWYQQALGQGPQFIFQYYREEENGRGNFPPRFSGLQFPNYSSELNVNALELDDSALYLCASSLLADRYEQYFGPGTRLTVT.

This chain uses TRBV28 with TRBJ2-1, with TRBD1 matching over 9 bases. The germline CDR1 and CDR2 sequences are MDHEN and SYDVKM. The CDR3 contains 14 residues. V gave up 5 bases and J gave up 8 bases; unmatched junction bases: 7. DNA for the CDR3: TGTGCCAGCAGTCCCGGGACAGGGCATTATGAGCAGTTCTTC. Translating it yields CASSPGTGHYEQFF.

The chain is built from TRBV2 and TRBJ1-1; no clear D. In germline, CDR1 is SNHLY, CDR2 FYNNEI. The V end was cut by 8 bases, the J end by 0 bases, with 16 bases between. The CDR3 totals 15 residues. The CDR3 here is CASLGSFFMNTEAFF. As DNA, the CDR3 is TGTGCCAGCCTGGGGTCTTTCTTTATGAACACTGAAGCTTTCTTT.

This clonotype was detected ten times or more. CDR3 amino acids: CASSQDWTGADTQYF. CDR3 coding DNA: TGTGCCAGCAGCCAAGATTGGACAGGCGCAGATACGCAGTATTTT. The chain uses TRBV3-1 and TRBJ2-3, with 7 bases lining up with TRBD1. Trimming took 0 bases from V and 4 from J; bases not matched to a gene: 4. Germline CDR1 is LGHDT and CDR2 is YNNKEL (reference sequence). This CDR3 is 15 amino acids long.

This clonotype was seen a few times. This chain uses TRBV7-2 with TRBJ1-2; TRBD1 matches 9 bases. From germline, CDR1 is SGHTA and CDR2 FQGNSA. The V segment lost 2 bases and the J segment 6 bases; nucleotides outside the gene matches: 4. There are 14 residues in the CDR3. CDR3 residues: CASSLTGTGHGYTF. For the CDR3, the DNA is TGTGCCAGCAGCTTAACAGGGACAGGGCATGGCTACACCTTC.

This clonotype was picked up a small number of times. The chain combines TRBV19 with TRBJ2-2, with 9 bases lining up with TRBD2. With V trimmed by 7 bases and J by 7 bases, 7 bases remained unmatched. The CDR3 runs 14 residues. Germline V gene sequence: CDR1 LNHDA, CDR2 SQIVND (reference sequence). The CDR3 DNA reads TGTGCCAGTACTAGCGGGATATTTAACGGGGAGCTGTTTTTT. It yields the protein CASTSGIFNGELFF. Drawing the rest from reference TRBV19 and TRBJ2-2, the complete variable domain is DGGITQSPKYLFRKEGQNVTLSCEQNLNHDAMYWYRQDPGQGLRLIYYSQIVNDFQKGDIAEGYSVSREKKESFPLTVTSAQKNPTAFYLCASTSGIFNGELFFGEGSRLTVL.

The chain couples TRBV4-1 to TRBJ2-7, with D possibly TRBD1 on 6 matching bases. Germline V lookup: CDR1 MGHRA, CDR2 YSYEKL. This CDR3 spans 14 amino acids. V gave up 4 bases and J gave up 5 bases, with 15 bases separating them. The CDR3 loop reads CASSPRDKGHEQYF. The DNA for the CDR3 is TGCGCCAGCAGCCCTCGGGACAAGGGCCACGAGCAGTACTTC.

The sample holds many counts of this clonotype. The V gene is TRBV2, the J gene TRBJ2-5, with 7 bases matching TRBD1. CDR3 length: 14 amino acids. Germline loops: CDR1 SNHLY, CDR2 FYNNEI. The V and J ends lost 7 bases and 4 bases, in that order; junction bases with no gene match: 9. CDR3 amino acids: CASTPTGYRETQYF. CDR3 DNA sequence: TGTGCCAGCACTCCGACAGGGTATCGAGAGACCCAGTACTTC.

The chain is built from TRBV6-1 and TRBJ1-2; maybe TRBD1 (5 bases). CDR1 is MNHNS, CDR2 SASEGT, per germline. The V and J ends lost 6 bases and 4 bases respectively, with 15 bases between them. CDR3 length: 14 amino acids. In DNA form, the CDR3 reads TGTGCCAGCAGCCGGGAGGGGAGAGGCTATGGCTACACCTTC. It specifies CASSREGRGYGYTF.

Worth noting for this clonotype: A read error may explain this, as a much larger clone is one base away. The rearrangement uses TRBV4-1 and TRBJ1-1; D is undetermined. Per germline, CDR1 MGHRA and CDR2 YSYEKL. The length of the CDR3 is 15 residues. With 1 base removed from V and 4 bases from J, the gap between germline ends came to 13 bases. CDR3 in DNA: TGCGCCAGCAGCCAAGTGTCCGAAGTCAGCACTGAAGCTTTCTTT. This codes for CASSQVSEVSTEAFF.

The genes are TRBV20-1 and TRBJ2-1, with a weak D call TRBD2 (5 bases). V dropped 6 bases and J dropped 0 bases, with 12 bases sitting between them. The germline V gene encodes CDR1 DFQATT and CDR2 SNEGSKA (reference sequence). This CDR3 contains 14 residues. The CDR3 protein is CSANPGISYNEQFF. In DNA, the CDR3 is TGCAGTGCCAATCCGGGAATCTCCTACAATGAGCAGTTCTTC.